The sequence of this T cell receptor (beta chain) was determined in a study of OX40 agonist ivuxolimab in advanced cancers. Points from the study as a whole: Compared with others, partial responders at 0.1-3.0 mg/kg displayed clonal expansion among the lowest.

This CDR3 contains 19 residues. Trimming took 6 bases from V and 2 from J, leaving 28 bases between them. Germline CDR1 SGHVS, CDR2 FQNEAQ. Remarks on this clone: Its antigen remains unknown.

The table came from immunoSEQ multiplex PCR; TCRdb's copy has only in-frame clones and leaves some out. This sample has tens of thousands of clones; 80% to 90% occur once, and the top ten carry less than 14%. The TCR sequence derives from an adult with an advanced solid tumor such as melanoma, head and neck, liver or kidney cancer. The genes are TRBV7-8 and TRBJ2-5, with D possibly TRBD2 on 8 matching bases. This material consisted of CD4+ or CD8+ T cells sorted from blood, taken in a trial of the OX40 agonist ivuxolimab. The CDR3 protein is CASRPGRDSRREDQETQYF. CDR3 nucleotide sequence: TGTGCCAGCAGACCTGGCCGGGACAGTCGGCGGGAGGATCAAGAGACCCAGTACTTC.